Included here is one TCR beta chain sequence, with context. Clones were read by immunoSEQ multiplex PCR, and TCRdb kept only the in-frame ones, dropping some. The table has over a million clones, approximately 98.5% seen once. The CDR3 is made up of 13 amino acids. Germline CDR1 is MNHNS and CDR2 is SASEGT. The germline V and J ends were trimmed by 4 bases and 6 bases, with 12 bases remaining between them. These data originate in a study of shared clonotypes between healthy human individuals. Recent vaccinations or acute infections were absent in the healthy HIV-negative adult donors. Both subsets, CD45RA+ naive and CD45RA-negative memory, were split from the CD4+ cells.

The sequence came from a man aged 25-45 years in good health. The sample was naive CD4+ T cells sorted from blood. Subset in this sample: CD45RA+ positively selected. This chain joins TRBV6-1 and TRBJ1-1; D gene ambiguous. This chain's CDR3 is CASSARFLAEAFF. The CDR3 bases are TGTGCCAGCAGTGCCCGGTTTCTCGCTGAAGCTTTCTTT.